This T cell receptor (beta chain) was sequenced in a study of chemoradiotherapy in HPV16-positive cancers (dated by TCRdb to between 2020 and 2023). The study in broad terms: Using functional T-cell assays on cells from a couple of HPV16-positive patients, the researchers defined candidate HPV-specific T-cell clones and common TCR motifs. The study asked whether T-cell immunity to the HPV oncoproteins E6 and E7 changes during chemoradiotherapy and whether this immunity affects survival. The candidate HPV-specific TCRs and motifs were subsequently tracked in TCR repertoires obtained from approximately 86 patients with HPV-related cancers. General study outcomes and caveats: Among HPV16-positive patients, expansion of HPV-responsive T cells during chemoradiotherapy was associated with better recurrence-free survival. Only a couple of HPV16-positive patients were used to derive the functional definition of HPV-specific T cells, and the survival association was reported for HPV16-positive patients. Expansion of candidate HPV-specific clones and E7-related TCR motifs was observed in the tumor microenvironment during treatment, whereas no such expansion was observed for non-HPV-specific T cells.

With respect to this clone: There is no known antigen for this receptor. No base quality values were provided; no much bigger clone lies one nucleotide off.

The library was produced with the immunoSEQ multiplex PCR assay. TCRdb obtained this table from immuneACCESS and retained in-frame rearrangements with V and J assigned. These tables miss some clones; where compared with another copy, unresolved V genes account for less than half of the shortfall, and the remainder is unexplained. Within this sample are approximately 58,000 clones, with more than 75% of them counted one time only. Around 3.5% of the sample is taken by the ten largest. V and J are truncated by 7 bases and 1 base respectively, leaving an intervening sequence of 9 bases. CDR3 length: 13 amino acids, cysteine to phenylalanine. The sequence is cut down to CDR3 DNA, 39 bases in frame from base 1. Via the germline V gene, CDR1 is MNHNS and CDR2 SASEGT. Because repertoires were sampled repeatedly during chemoradiotherapy, clonal expansion in the tumor microenvironment could be followed.

The rearranged segments are TRBV6-1 and TRBJ2-3; the D gene lacks a confident call. Specimen: blood, collected from a patient who underwent chemoradiotherapy. This sequence originates from a human donor with HPV-associated anogenital cancer. The CDR3 loop reads CASTQWGTDTQYF. In nucleotide form, the sequence is TGTGCCAGCACCCAGTGGGGCACAGATACGCAGTATTTT.